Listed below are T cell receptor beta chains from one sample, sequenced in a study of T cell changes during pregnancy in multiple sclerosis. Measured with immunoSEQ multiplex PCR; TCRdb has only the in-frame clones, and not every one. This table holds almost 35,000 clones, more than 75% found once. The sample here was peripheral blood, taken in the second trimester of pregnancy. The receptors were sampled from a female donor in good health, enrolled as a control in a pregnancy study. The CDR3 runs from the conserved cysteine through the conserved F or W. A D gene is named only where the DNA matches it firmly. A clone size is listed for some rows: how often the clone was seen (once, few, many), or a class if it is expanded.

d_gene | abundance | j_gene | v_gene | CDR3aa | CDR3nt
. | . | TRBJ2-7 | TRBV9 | CASSSQGGEQYF | TGTGCCAGCAGCTCACAGGGAGGGGAGCAGTACTTC
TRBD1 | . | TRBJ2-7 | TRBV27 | CASSTRQGPYEQYF | TGTGCCAGCAGTACCCGACAGGGTCCCTACGAGCAGTACTTC
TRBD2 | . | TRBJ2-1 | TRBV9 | CASSDSGRVYNEQFF | TGTGCCAGCAGCGATAGCGGGAGGGTCTACAATGAGCAGTTCTTC
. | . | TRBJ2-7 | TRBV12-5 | CASDDGSYEQYF | TGTGCTAGTGACGACGGGTCCTACGAGCAGTACTTC
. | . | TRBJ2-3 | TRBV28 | CASSSWPKPPYF | TGTGCCAGCAGTTCTTGGCCGAAACCCCCATATTTT
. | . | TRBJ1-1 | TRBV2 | CASREDGNTEAFF | TGTGCCAGCAGGGAGGACGGAAACACTGAAGCTTTCTTT
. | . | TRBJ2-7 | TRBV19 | CASSIWGGASYEQYF | TGTGCCAGTAGTATTTGGGGGGGCGCAAGCTACGAGCAGTACTTC
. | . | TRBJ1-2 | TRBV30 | CAWSPPDRPSYGYTF | TGTGCCTGGAGCCCCCCCGACAGGCCTTCCTATGGCTACACCTTC
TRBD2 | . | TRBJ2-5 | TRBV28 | CASIGSGRARETQYF | TGTGCCAGCATCGGTAGCGGGAGGGCAAGAGAGACCCAGTACTTC
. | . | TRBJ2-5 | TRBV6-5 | CASSYGGEETQYF | TGTGCCAGCAGTTACGGAGGGGAAGAGACCCAGTACTTC
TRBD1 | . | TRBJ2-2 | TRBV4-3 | CASSGRDRPYGELFF | TGCGCCAGCAGCGGAAGGGACAGGCCCTACGGGGAGCTGTTTTTT
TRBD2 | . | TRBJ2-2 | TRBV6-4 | CASSDSSGGTGELFF | TGTGCCAGCAGTGACTCTAGCGGGGGCACCGGGGAGCTGTTTTTT
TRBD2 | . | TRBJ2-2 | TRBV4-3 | CASSHSRGAGELFF | TGCGCCAGCAGCCACTCACGGGGGGCCGGGGAGCTGTTTTTT
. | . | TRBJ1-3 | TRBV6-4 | CASSDPPQGSGNTIYF | TGTGCCAGCAGTGACCCACCACAGGGATCCGGAAACACCATATATTTT
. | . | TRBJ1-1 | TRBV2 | CATREDGNTEAFF | TGTGCCACCCGGGAGGACGGGAACACTGAAGCTTTCTTT
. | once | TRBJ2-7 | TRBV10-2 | CASSGPDSSPYEQYF | TGCGCCAGCAGTGGCCCGGACAGCTCACCCTACGAGCAGTACTTC
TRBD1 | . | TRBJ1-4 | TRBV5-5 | CASSLRTAGTGNEKLFF | TGTGCCAGCAGCTTACGAACGGCCGGGACAGGGAATGAAAAACTGTTTTTT
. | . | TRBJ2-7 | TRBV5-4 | CASSFGGRSYEQYF | TGTGCCAGCAGCTTCGGAGGTCGTTCCTACGAGCAGTACTTC
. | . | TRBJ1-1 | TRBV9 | CASSPTGGQNTEAFF | TGTGCCAGCAGCCCGACCGGCGGACAGAACACTGAAGCTTTCTTT
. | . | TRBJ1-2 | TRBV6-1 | CASSGQLPNYGYTF | TGTGCCAGCAGCGGACAGCTTCCTAACTATGGCTACACCTTC
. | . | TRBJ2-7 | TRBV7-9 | CASSQIGSYEQYF | TGTGCCAGCAGCCAGATTGGGAGTTACGAGCAGTACTTC
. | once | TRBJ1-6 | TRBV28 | CASSSGGGNSPLHF | TGTGCCAGCAGTTCGGGGGGGGGTAATTCACCCCTCCACTTT
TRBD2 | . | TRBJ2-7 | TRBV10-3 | CAIRPASGEPKEYF | TGTGCCATCAGGCCAGCTAGCGGGGAACCCAAAGAGTACTTC
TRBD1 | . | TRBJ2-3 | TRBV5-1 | CASSWDSPTDTQYF | TGCGCCAGCAGCTGGGACAGCCCCACAGATACGCAGTATTTT
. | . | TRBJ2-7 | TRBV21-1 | CASSYGQDRAYEQYF | TGTGCCAGCAGTTACGGACAAGACAGGGCCTACGAGCAGTACTTC
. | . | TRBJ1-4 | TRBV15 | CATSSEDSINEKLFF | TGTGCCACCAGCAGCGAGGACAGCATAAATGAAAAACTGTTTTTT
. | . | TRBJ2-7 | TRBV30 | CAWSAGTRNEQYF | TGTGCCTGGAGTGCCGGGACTCGTAACGAGCAGTACTTC
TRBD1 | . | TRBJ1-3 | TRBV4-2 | CASSQGFSSGGPSGNTIYF | TGTGCCAGCAGCCAGGGCTTCTCATCAGGGGGCCCCTCTGGAAACACCATATATTTT
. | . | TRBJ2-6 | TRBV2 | CASTGGRSGVSGANVLTF | TGTGCCAGCACCGGGGGGCGATCCGGGGTCTCTGGGGCCAACGTCCTGACTTTC
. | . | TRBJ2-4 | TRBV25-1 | CASSVGNWAKNIQYF | TGTGCCAGCAGTGTCGGGAATTGGGCCAAAAACATTCAGTACTTC
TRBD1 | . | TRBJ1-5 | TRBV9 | CASSVGDSRNQPQHF | TGTGCCAGCAGCGTAGGGGACAGCCGCAATCAGCCCCAGCATTTT
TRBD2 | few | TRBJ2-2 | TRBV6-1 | CASSEDPSGAGELFF | TGTGCCAGCAGTGAAGATCCTAGCGGTGCAGGGGAGCTGTTTTTT
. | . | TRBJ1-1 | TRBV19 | CASKLSGDMNTEAFF | TGTGCCAGTAAGTTGTCGGGGGATATGAACACTGAAGCTTTCTTT
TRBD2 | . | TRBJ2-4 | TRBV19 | CASSIRRLAGENIQYF | TGTGCCAGTAGTATACGGAGACTAGCGGGAGAAAACATTCAGTACTTC
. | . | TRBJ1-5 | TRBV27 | CASSFAGPYSNQPQHF | TGTGCCAGCAGTTTTGCGGGTCCGTATAGCAATCAGCCCCAGCATTTT
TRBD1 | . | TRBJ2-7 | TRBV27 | CASSSPGQGSYEQYF | TGTGCCAGCAGTAGCCCGGGACAGGGGTCCTACGAGCAGTACTTC
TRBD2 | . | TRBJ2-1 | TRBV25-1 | CASSELTSGHNVNEQFF | TGTGCCAGCAGTGAATTAACTAGCGGCCATAACGTCAATGAGCAGTTCTTC
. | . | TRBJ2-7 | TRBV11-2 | CASSLDRAGEQYF | TGTGCCAGCAGCTTAGATCGGGCGGGCGAGCAGTACTTC
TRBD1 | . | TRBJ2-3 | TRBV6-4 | CASSEGQGADTQYF | TGTGCCAGCAGTGAGGGACAGGGGGCAGATACGCAGTATTTT
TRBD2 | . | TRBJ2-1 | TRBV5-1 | CASSTSGSHNEQFF | TGCGCCAGCAGCACGAGCGGGAGCCACAATGAGCAGTTCTTC